These 23 T cell receptor beta chains originate from one sample sequenced in a study of blood T cell repertoires in COVID-19. Profiling relied on immunoSEQ multiplex PCR, and the TCRdb table lists in-frame clones only, not all of them. The sample holds fewer than 450,000 clones, approximately 88% seen once. Sequencing was performed on peripheral blood. Receptors originate from a woman in her 50s with COVID-19, enrolled during active disease.

V gene TRBV27 combines with J gene TRBJ2-1, with D possibly TRBD1 on 6 matching bases. Germline CDR1 MNHEY, CDR2 SMNVEV (reference sequence). Trimming took 3 bases from V and 0 from J, leaving 18 bases between them. This CDR3 has 18 amino acids. Here the CDR3 reads CASSLDMTGLSSYNEQFF. In nucleotides, the CDR3 is TGTGCCAGCAGTTTGGATATGACAGGTCTGAGCTCCTACAATGAGCAGTTCTTC.

The V call is TRBV11-1, the J call TRBJ1-6; 8 bases align to TRBD1. The V segment lost 1 base and the J segment 10 bases; nucleotides outside the gene matches: 3. Germline lookup yields CDR1 SGHAT and CDR2 FQDESV (reference sequence). CDR3 length equals 14 residues. The DNA of the CDR3 is TGTGCCAGCAGCTTAGGGCAGGGGGCATCACCCCTCCACTTT. Protein: CASSLGQGASPLHF.

The chain carries TRBV24-1 and TRBJ1-2; a possible D gene is TRBD1 (5 bases). From germline, CDR1 is KGHDR and CDR2 SFDVKD. The CDR3 spans 12 residues. Trimming removed 4 bases at V and 8 bases at J, with 10 bases between. Here the CDR3 DNA reads TGTGCCACCAGTGAAACAGGAAACGGCTACACCTTC. It specifies CATSETGNGYTF.

The count of this clone is one. The genes are TRBV27 and TRBJ1-6; 9 nucleotides agree with TRBD1. There are 14 residues in the CDR3. The germline V gene encodes CDR1 MNHEY and CDR2 SMNVEV (reference sequence). V lost 6 bases to trimming and J lost 7 bases; unmatched junction nucleotides: 4. The CDR3, as DNA: TGTGCCAGCAGACCGACAGGGGGGAATTCACCCCTCCACTTT. It translates to CASRPTGGNSPLHF.

V usage is TRBV27 and J usage is TRBJ2-1; TRBD1 is a possible D gene (5 bases). CDR3 length equals 15 residues. Germline V gives CDR1 MNHEY, CDR2 SMNVEV (reference sequence). Trimming removed 3 bases at V and 1 base at J, with 10 bases between. CDR3 loop: CASSLGQGSYNEQFF. In DNA, the CDR3 is TGTGCCAGCAGTTTGGGGCAGGGTTCCTACAATGAGCAGTTCTTC.

Only one count was recorded for this clone. CDR3 loop: CASRDRLAGAETQYF. Here the CDR3 DNA reads TGTGCCAGCAGGGATAGACTAGCGGGGGCAGAGACCCAGTACTTC. J is TRBJ2-5 and V is TRBV4-2; 12 nucleotides line up with TRBD2. With V trimmed by 6 bases and J by 4 bases, 6 bases remained unmatched. Looked up from germline, CDR1 is LGHNA and CDR2 is YNFKEQ. The CDR3 length is 15 residues.

The chain joins TRBV9 to TRBJ1-2; D is ambiguous. This CDR3 comprises 17 residues. Trimming removed 0 bases at V and 2 bases at J, with 17 bases between. In germline, CDR1 is SGDLS, CDR2 YYNGEE. CDR3 coding DNA: TGTGCCAGCAGCGTAGCCCCTCGTACGACTATCAACTATGGCTACACCTTC. The encoded protein is CASSVAPRTTINYGYTF.

The chain combines TRBV18 with TRBJ1-1, with TRBD1 identical over 7 bases. J was trimmed by 7 bases and V by 3 bases; bases with no gene match: 14. This CDR3 contains 16 residues. Looked up from germline, CDR1 is KGHSH and CDR2 is LQKENI. The CDR3 DNA is TGTGCCAGCTCACCGGGCCTTACAGGGGTGGAAGGTGAAGCTTTCTTT. It yields the protein CASSPGLTGVEGEAFF.

The chain links TRBV6-6 to TRBJ1-1; no reliable D call. The V gene lost 7 bases and the J gene lost 1 base, with 10 bases spanning the gap. The length of the CDR3 is 13 residues. Germline CDR1 reads MNHNY; CDR2 reads SVGAGI (reference sequence). The CDR3 sequence is CASTRGPNTEAFF. DNA for the CDR3: TGTGCCAGCACCAGAGGCCCGAACACTGAAGCTTTCTTT.

The chain joins TRBV18 to TRBJ1-1; D unresolved. The ends were cut back, 0 bases at V and 7 bases at J, with 6 bases in the middle. CDR1 and CDR2 (germline): KGHSH, LQKENI. This CDR3 has 12 amino acids. This chain's CDR3 is CASSPPSGEAFF. The CDR3 region has the DNA TGTGCCAGCTCACCACCATCGGGTGAAGCTTTCTTT.

Remarks on this clone: Germline is not matched at one junction end, which may reflect a read error. The chain has TRBV6-1 and TRBJ1-2; 8 bases align to TRBD1. Per the germline V gene, CDR1 is MNHNS and CDR2 is SASEGT. The CDR3 is made up of 12 amino acids. CDR3 nucleotides: TGTGCCAGCAGGGAAGGGACAGGTGGCTACACCTTC. Its translation is CASREGTGGYTF.

The rearrangement joins TRBV19 to TRBJ2-2, with D hard to call. This CDR3 has 13 amino acids. V lost 5 bases and J lost 0, with 4 bases in between. Germline loops: CDR1 LNHDA, CDR2 SQIVND (reference sequence). The CDR3 DNA is TGTGCCAGTAGTCCCGCGAACACCGGGGAGCTGTTTTTT. It specifies CASSPANTGELFF.

The table lists this clone with a count of one. This chain connects TRBV27 to TRBJ2-3; 7 bases map to TRBD2. CDR1 is MNHEY, CDR2 SMNVEV, per germline (reference sequence). CDR3 length equals 15 residues. V lost 3 bases and J lost 2; bases outside the gene matches: 5. CDR3: CASSFSTSFTDTQYF. CDR3 nucleotides: TGTGCCAGCAGTTTCTCGACTAGCTTCACAGATACGCAGTATTTT.

The chain is built from TRBV6-1 and TRBJ2-7; 16 positions match TRBD2. The V gene's germline CDR1 is MNHNS and CDR2 SASEGT. This CDR3 contains 19 residues. V shed 4 bases, J shed 0 bases, and the junction held 9 bases outside the gene matches. The CDR3 coding sequence is TGTGCCAGCAGTGTGGGGACTAGCGGGGGGGCCTTATTCTCCTACGAGCAGTACTTC. Its protein product is CASSVGTSGGALFSYEQYF.

The chain uses TRBV7-2 and TRBJ2-2; 7 nucleotides align to TRBD1. The CDR3 covers 14 residues. With 3 bases clipped from V and 4 bases from J, the junction kept 2 bases outside the gene matches. In germline, CDR1 is SGHTA, CDR2 FQGNSA. As DNA, the CDR3 is TGTGCCAGCAGCTTCAACAGGGGCACCGGGGAGCTGTTTTTT. The encoded protein is CASSFNRGTGELFF. Full variable domain (missing parts from reference TRBV7-2 and TRBJ2-2): GAGVSQSPSNKVTEKGKDVELRCDPISGHTALYWYRQSLGQGLEFLIYFQGNSAPDKSGLPSDRFSAERTGGSVSTLTIQRTQQEDSAVYLCASSFNRGTGELFFGEGSRLTVL.

Concerning this clone itself: The sample has other DNA sequences that encode this CDR3 too. The chain carries TRBV2 and TRBJ1-2; D is ambiguous. Trimming took off 5 bases at V and 3 bases at J, with 7 bases between the two ends. CDR1 is SNHLY, CDR2 FYNNEI, per germline. The CDR3 has 12 residues. Here the CDR3 reads CASSPGYYGYTF. In DNA, the CDR3 is TGTGCCAGCAGTCCAGGCTACTATGGCTACACCTTC.

V gene TRBV2 combines with J gene TRBJ1-2; no clear D gene. Germline CDR1 and CDR2: SNHLY and FYNNEI. The ends were cut back, 7 bases at V and 4 bases at J, with 10 bases in the middle. The CDR3 is made up of 12 amino acids. In nucleotides, the CDR3 is TGTGCCAGCATCCAGGCCGGCTATGGCTACACCTTC. It is translated as CASIQAGYGYTF.

This clone turned up a few times. The chain joins TRBV18 to TRBJ2-1; D is unclear. Germline V gene sequence: CDR1 KGHSH, CDR2 LQKENI. The V end was cut by 3 bases, the J end by 1 base, with 7 bases between. The CDR3 spans 14 residues. CDR3 coding DNA: TGTGCCAGCTCACCGTCCGGGTCCTACAATGAGCAGTTCTTC. Its translation is CASSPSGSYNEQFF. Full variable domain (rest looked up from reference TRBV18 and TRBJ2-1): NAGVMQNPRHLVRRRGQEARLRCSPMKGHSHVYWYRQLPEEGLKFMVYLQKENIIDESGMPKERFSAEFPKEGPSILRIQQVVRGDSAAYFCASSPSGSYNEQFFGPGTRLTVL.

V is TRBV6-5 and J is TRBJ1-2, with D possibly matching TRBD1 (6 bases). The CDR3 has 14 amino acids. Trimming took off 2 bases at V and 6 bases at J, with 13 bases between the two ends. Germline V gene lookup returns CDR1 MNHEY and CDR2 SVGAGI. CDR3 nucleotides: TGTGCCAGCAGTTACCTACAGGGACCAAATGGCTACACCTTC. This codes for CASSYLQGPNGYTF.

This clone has only a few counts. The chain uses TRBV6-1 and TRBJ2-5; a weak D match, TRBD2 (6 bases). Germline V gene data show CDR1 as MNHNS and CDR2 as SASEGT. The CDR3 is 17 residues long. V was trimmed by 1 base and J by 1 base, leaving 16 bases between them. The CDR3 DNA reads as TGTGCCAGCAGTGAAGAGTCGTTAGCGGTCTTCCAAGAGACCCAGTACTTC. The encoded protein is CASSEESLAVFQETQYF.

The gene calls are TRBV2 and TRBJ1-4; D may be TRBD1 (6 bases). The germline gives CDR1 SNHLY, CDR2 FYNNEI. CDR3 size: 13 residues. Trimming took off 5 bases at V and 7 bases at J, with 11 bases between the two ends. CDR3 region: CASSQQGTEKLFF. Here the CDR3 DNA reads TGTGCCAGCAGTCAGCAGGGGACTGAAAAACTGTTTTTT. The full variable domain, rest sourced from reference TRBV2 and TRBJ1-4, is EPEVTQTPSHQVTQMGQEVILRCVPISNHLYFYWYRQILGQKVEFLVSFYNNEISEKSEIFDDQFSVERPDGSNFTLKIRSTKLEDSAMYFCASSQQGTEKLFFGSGTQLSVL.

V is TRBV6-2 or TRBV6-3 and J is TRBJ2-3, with 8 bases lining up with TRBD1. CDR1 MNHEY and CDR2 SVGEGT come from the germline V gene. The length of the CDR3 is 16 residues. After removal of 2 bases from V and 1 base from J, the junction contained 5 bases not matched to a gene. CDR3: CASSYDGTGRTDTQYF. CDR3 coding DNA: TGTGCCAGCAGTTACGACGGGACAGGTCGCACAGATACGCAGTATTTT.

The CDR3: CASSAVGGQTDTQYF. For the CDR3, the DNA is TGTGCCAGCAGTGCTGTGGGGGGGCAGACAGATACGCAGTATTTT. This chain links TRBV2 with TRBJ2-3; weak D call: TRBD2 (7 bases). The V and J ends lost 4 bases and 3 bases respectively, with 14 bases between them. CDR3 length: 15 residues. Germline CDR1 reads SNHLY; CDR2 reads FYNNEI.